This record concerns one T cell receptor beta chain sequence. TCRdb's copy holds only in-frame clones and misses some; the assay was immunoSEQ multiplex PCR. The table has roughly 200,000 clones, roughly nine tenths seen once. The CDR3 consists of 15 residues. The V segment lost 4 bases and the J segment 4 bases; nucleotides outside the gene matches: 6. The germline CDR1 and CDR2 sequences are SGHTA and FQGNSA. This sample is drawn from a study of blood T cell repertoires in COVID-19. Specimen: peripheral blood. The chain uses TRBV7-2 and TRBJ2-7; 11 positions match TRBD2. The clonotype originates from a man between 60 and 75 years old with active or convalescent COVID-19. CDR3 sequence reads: CASSSVAGGPYEQYF. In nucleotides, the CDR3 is TGTGCCAGCAGCTCCGTAGCGGGGGGGCCTTACGAGCAGTACTTC. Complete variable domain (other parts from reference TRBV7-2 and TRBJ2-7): GAGVSQSPSNKVTEKGKDVELRCDPISGHTALYWYRQSLGQGLEFLIYFQGNSAPDKSGLPSDRFSAERTGGSVSTLTIQRTQQEDSAVYLCASSSVAGGPYEQYFGPGTRLTVT.